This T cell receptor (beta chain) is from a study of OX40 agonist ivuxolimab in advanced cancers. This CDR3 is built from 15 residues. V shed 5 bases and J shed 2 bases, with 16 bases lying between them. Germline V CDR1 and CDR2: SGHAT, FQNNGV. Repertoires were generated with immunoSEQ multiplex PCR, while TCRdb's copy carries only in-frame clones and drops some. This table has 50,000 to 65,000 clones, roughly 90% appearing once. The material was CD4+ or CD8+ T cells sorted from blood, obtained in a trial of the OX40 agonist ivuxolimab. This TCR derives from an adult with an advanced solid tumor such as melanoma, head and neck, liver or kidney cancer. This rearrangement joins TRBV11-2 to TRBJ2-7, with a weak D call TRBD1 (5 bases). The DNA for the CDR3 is TGTGCCAGCAGCCCTTTTCCAGGACACACCTACGAGCAGTACTTC. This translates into CASSPFPGHTYEQYF.